The rows below give T cell receptor beta chains drawn from one sample of a study of blood T cell repertoires in COVID-19. The method was immunoSEQ multiplex PCR; TCRdb's version includes in-frame clones alone and lacks a portion of them. The table lists about 210,000 clones, 70% to 90% of them singletons. Input material: peripheral blood. The receptors stem from a woman of 80 years or more with acute or convalescent COVID-19. Both conserved end residues are part of each CDR3. D genes are given only for firm matches. Clone size is stated in some rows and not others, as once, few, many or a class when expanded.

TRBD1	NA	TRBV6-2/TRBV6-3	TRBJ1-2	CASSYDITRTGKGYTF	TGTGCCAGCAGTTATGATATTACGAGGACAGGAAAGGGCTACACCTTC
NA	NA	TRBV9	TRBJ1-4	CASSVLEFGKLFF	TGTGCCAGCAGCGTACTTGAGTTTGGAAAACTGTTTTTT
TRBD2	NA	TRBV4-3	TRBJ2-1	CASSQDPTGTSIRSNEQFF	TGCGCCAGCAGCCAAGATCCCACCGGGACTAGCATTCGGAGCAATGAGCAGTTCTTC
NA	NA	TRBV15	TRBJ1-5	CATSEPIRGNQPQHF	TGTGCCACCAGCGAGCCGATTAGGGGAAATCAGCCCCAGCATTTT
TRBD1	NA	TRBV18	TRBJ2-3	CASSPSVGTADTQYF	TGTGCCAGCTCACCTTCCGTAGGGACAGCAGATACGCAGTATTTT
NA	NA	TRBV19	TRBJ2-2	CASSILQVTGPPWSPGELFF	TGTGCCAGTAGTATTTTACAGGTGACCGGACCGCCTTGGTCCCCCGGGGAGCTGTTTTTT
NA	NA	TRBV5-4	TRBJ2-7	CASSPSLERFHEQYF	TGTGCCAGCAGCCCGTCCCTGGAGCGGTTTCACGAGCAGTACTTC
TRBD2	NA	TRBV28	TRBJ2-1	CASSLGGAFSYNEQFF	TGTGCCAGCAGTTTGGGAGGGGCCTTCTCCTACAATGAGCAGTTCTTC
TRBD1	NA	TRBV10-3	TRBJ1-4	CAISGQDGEKLFF	TGTGCCATCAGCGGACAGGATGGAGAAAAACTGTTTTTT
TRBD2	NA	TRBV7-6	TRBJ2-1	CASSLLTSGSPYNEQFF	TGTGCCAGCAGCTTACTGACTAGCGGGAGTCCCTACAATGAGCAGTTCTTC
NA	NA	TRBV6-5	TRBJ2-5	CASSYRFGVQETQYF	TGTGCCAGCAGTTACCGGTTCGGGGTCCAAGAGACCCAGTACTTC
NA	once	TRBV7-2	TRBJ1-2	CASSQRGSVYTF	TGTGCCAGCAGCCAAAGGGGTTCGGTCTACACCTTC
TRBD2	NA	TRBV9	TRBJ2-1	CASSVISGSARTEQFF	TGTGCCAGCAGCGTAATTAGCGGGAGCGCCAGGACTGAGCAGTTCTTC
TRBD1	NA	TRBV19	TRBJ2-5	CASSPAAGGKTQYF	TGTGCCAGTAGCCCCGCCGCAGGGGGCAAGACCCAGTACTTC
TRBD1	NA	TRBV9	TRBJ1-1	CASSGTRGRWNTEAFF	TGTGCCAGCAGCGGGACCAGGGGGCGATGGAACACTGAAGCTTTCTTT
NA	NA	TRBV27	TRBJ1-4	CASSSGGGINEKLFF	TGTGCCAGCAGTAGTGGGGGGGGGATAAATGAAAAACTGTTTTTT
NA	NA	TRBV2	TRBJ2-3	CASSWGELLGTDTQYF	TGTGCCAGCAGTTGGGGGGAATTATTAGGCACAGATACGCAGTATTTT